This T cell receptor (beta chain) came from a study of blood T cell repertoires in COVID-19. Under the authors' procedure: Reference gene primer amplification gave estimated nucleated cell counts. Data came from immunoSEQ multiplex PCR; TCRdb stores just in-frame clones and leaves some out. V, J and clone size reflect that table, while D and trimming were determined from the DNA. Among approximately 40,000 clones listed, about nine tenths were seen once. Germline CDR1 is SGHNT and CDR2 is YYREEE (reference sequence). The CDR3 has 16 amino acids. Trimming took off 4 bases at V and 0 bases at J, with 16 bases between the two ends.

The chain joins TRBV5-4 to TRBJ1-1; perhaps TRBD1 as D (6 bases). The clonotype comes from an elderly woman with acute or convalescent COVID-19. Sequencing input: peripheral blood. CDR3 region: CASSPVLDSLNTEAFF. The CDR3 region has the DNA TGTGCCAGCAGCCCTGTTCTGGACAGCCTGAACACTGAAGCTTTCTTT.